This entry describes one T cell receptor (beta chain). The antigen remains undetermined. These data are taken from a study of radiotherapy plus CTLA-4 blockade in lung cancer. Turning to the study itself: Under 20% of enrolled patients responded objectively, and more than 30% had disease control.

The CDR3 length is 14 residues. Germline CDR1 is SGHTS and CDR2 is YDEGEE. V lost 3 bases to trimming and J lost 0 bases, with 10 bases between them. The protocol was immunoSEQ multiplex PCR, while the TCRdb copy is restricted to in-frame clones and leaves out a portion. The repertoire includes 90,000 or so clones, 83% of them detected once, and around 0.9% sits in the top ten. Findings and caveats of the study: Subsequent to radiotherapy plus ipilimumab, tumor-derived TCR clones underwent expansion in blood.

CTLA-4 blockade using ipilimumab, together with focal radiation, was received by patients with chemo-refractory metastatic non-small-cell lung cancer. This clonotype was obtained from a human donor with non-small cell lung cancer who had stable disease on radiotherapy plus ipilimumab. The chain couples TRBV5-8 to TRBJ2-7; no reliable D call. Source: peripheral blood, taken from a patient treated with radiotherapy plus ipilimumab. The CDR3 nucleotides are TGTGCCAGCAGCTCTGACTTGAGCTCCTACGAGCAGTACTTC. It codes for CASSSDLSSYEQYF. The variable domain in full, with the rest retrieved from reference TRBV5-8 and TRBJ2-7, is EAGVTQSPTHLIKTRGQQATLRCSPISGHTSVYWYQQALGLGLQFLLWYDEGEERNRGNFPPRFSGRQFPNYSSELNVNALELEDSALYLCASSSDLSSYEQYFGPGTRLTVT.